The clone carrying this TCR beta chain came up once. Antigen unknown. The CDR3 is made up of 14 amino acids. Germline CDR1 reads SGHAT; CDR2 reads FQNNGV. J lost 4 bases, V lost 5 bases, and 7 bases had no gene match. The source of the sample is a study of shared clonotypes between healthy human individuals. The assay was immunoSEQ multiplex PCR, and TCRdb's table has in-frame clones only and misses some. Of some 900,000 clones listed, 76% are singletons. Participating donors were healthy, HIV-negative adults free of recent acute infections or vaccinations. Everyone who donated was a Caucasian adult who lived in Nashville, Tennessee. Study outcomes and limitations: Large depth notwithstanding, sorted-subset sequencing proved incomplete by rarefaction. Generation probabilities were higher for clonotypes shared across all four sorted-subset donors than for unshared ones.

V is TRBV11-2 and J is TRBJ1-2; 7 bases match TRBD1. The sample consisted of memory CD4+ T cells sorted from blood. As to subset: CD45RA-negative fraction. This TCR was recovered from a man aged 18 to 29 in good health. CDR3 DNA sequence: TGTGCCAGCAGCCCGGCAGGGGGTACCTATGGCTACACCTTC. It is translated as CASSPAGGTYGYTF.